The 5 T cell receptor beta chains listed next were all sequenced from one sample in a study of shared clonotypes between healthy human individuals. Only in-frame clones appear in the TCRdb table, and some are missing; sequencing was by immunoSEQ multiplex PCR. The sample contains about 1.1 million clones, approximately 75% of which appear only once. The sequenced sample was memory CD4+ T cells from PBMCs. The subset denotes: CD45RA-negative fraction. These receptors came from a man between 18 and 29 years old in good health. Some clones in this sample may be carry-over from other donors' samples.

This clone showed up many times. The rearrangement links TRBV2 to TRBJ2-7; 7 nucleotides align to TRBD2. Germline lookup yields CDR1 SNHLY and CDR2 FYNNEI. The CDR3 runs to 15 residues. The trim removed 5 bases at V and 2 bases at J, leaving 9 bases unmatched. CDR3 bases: TGTGCCAGCAGTCAAGTACAGCGGGGCGCCTACGAGCAGTACTTC. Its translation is CASSQVQRGAYEQYF.

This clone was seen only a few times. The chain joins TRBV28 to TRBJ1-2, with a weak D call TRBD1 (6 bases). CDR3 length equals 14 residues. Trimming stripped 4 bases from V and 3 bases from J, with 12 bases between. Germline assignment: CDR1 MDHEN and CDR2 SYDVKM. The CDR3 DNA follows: TGTGCCAGCAGTTCTTTCGCAGGGGACTATGGCTACACCTTC. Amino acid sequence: CASSSFAGDYGYTF.

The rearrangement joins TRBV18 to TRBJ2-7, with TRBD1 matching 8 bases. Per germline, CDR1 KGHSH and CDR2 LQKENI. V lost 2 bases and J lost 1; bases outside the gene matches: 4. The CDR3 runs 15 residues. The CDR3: CASSPSRTGSYEQYF. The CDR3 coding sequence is TGTGCCAGCTCACCATCCCGGACAGGGTCCTACGAGCAGTACTTC.

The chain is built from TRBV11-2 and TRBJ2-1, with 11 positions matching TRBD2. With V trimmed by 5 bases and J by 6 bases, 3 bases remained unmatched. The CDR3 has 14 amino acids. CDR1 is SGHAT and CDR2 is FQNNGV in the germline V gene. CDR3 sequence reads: CASSGSGRANEQFF. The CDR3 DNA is TGTGCCAGCAGCGGTAGCGGGAGGGCCAATGAGCAGTTCTTC.

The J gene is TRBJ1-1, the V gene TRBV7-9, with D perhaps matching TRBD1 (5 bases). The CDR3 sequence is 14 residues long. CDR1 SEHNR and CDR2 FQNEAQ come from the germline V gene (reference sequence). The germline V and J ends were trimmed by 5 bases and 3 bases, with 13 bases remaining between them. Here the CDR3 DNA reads TGTGCCAGCAGCGTAAATTGGGGGGACACTGAAGCTTTCTTT. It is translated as CASSVNWGDTEAFF.